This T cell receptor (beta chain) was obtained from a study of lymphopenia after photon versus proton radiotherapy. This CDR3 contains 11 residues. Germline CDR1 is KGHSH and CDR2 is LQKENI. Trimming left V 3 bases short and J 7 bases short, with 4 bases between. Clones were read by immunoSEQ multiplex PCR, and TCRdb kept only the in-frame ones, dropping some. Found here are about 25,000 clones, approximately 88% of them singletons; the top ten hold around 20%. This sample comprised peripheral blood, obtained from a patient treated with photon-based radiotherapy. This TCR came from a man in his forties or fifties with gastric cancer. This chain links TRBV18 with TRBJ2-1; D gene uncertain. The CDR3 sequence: CASSPKNEQFF. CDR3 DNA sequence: TGTGCCAGCTCACCCAAGAATGAGCAGTTCTTC.